This T cell receptor beta chain was identified during a study of blood T cell repertoires in COVID-19 (TCRdb year 2020). Background on the whole study: The collaborator samples originated in the United States, Italy and Spain and spanned the acute and convalescent phases of COVID-19. The material from the prospective study consisted of cDNA or gDNA derived from T cells, B-cell-depleted T cells, or PBMCs. Deeply sampled blood TCRbeta repertoires from subjects exposed to, actively infected with, or recovered from COVID-19 were included in the dataset. The repertoires were released in a freely available public database intended as a resource for research on the immune response to SARS-CoV-2. Samples were obtained from the ongoing ImmuneRACE study (first 160 participants) and from about 1,300 subjects provided by 6 global collaborators. A de-identified subject ID, COVID-19 status, age in years and sex were almost always included in the sample metadata. HLA class I and class II types, where available, came from metadata supplied by the sample provider rather than from assay-based typing.

Collaborating institutions collected whole blood in K2EDTA tubes following their own protocols. Collaborator samples were shipped for TCRbeta analysis as frozen whole blood, isolated PBMCs, or DNA extracted from either sample type. The immunoSEQ Assay, a bias-controlled multiplex PCR, was used to amplify TCRbeta CDR3 regions from genomic DNA. On the authors' methods: The number of nucleated cells in each sample was estimated from the amplification of reference gene primers within the assay. To quantify the absolute abundance of each unique TCRbeta CDR3 rearrangement, sequence reads were collapsed and filtered. Productive Simpson clonality was computed per sample as the square root of Simpson's diversity index over productive rearrangements. Here the immuneACCESS table is served through TCRdb, limited to in-frame sequences with V and J called. Missing clones are a known gap in these copies; in checked studies unresolved V genes cover under half, and the rest lacks a known reason. V, J and clone size reflect that table, while D and trimming were determined from the DNA. This sample holds approximately 80,000 clones; about 85% were observed only once. In total, the top ten clones hold about 2% of the sample.

Broad study findings and their caveats: Clinical and demographic metadata were provided uncurated, with the amount varying by source and participant.

On this clone itself: Its antigen has not been determined. One base away there is no much larger clone; base qualities are not given.

There are 13 amino acids in the CDR3, from cysteine to phenylalanine inclusive. CDR3 DNA only is kept here, 39 bases in frame from base 1. Deletion took 4 bases off V and 2 bases off J, with a span of 8 bases between the germline ends. CDR1 SGHTA and CDR2 FQGTGA are derived from the germline V gene. The receptor comes from a woman aged 70 to 79 with acute or convalescent COVID-19. The chain uses TRBV7-3 and TRBJ2-5; matching of 5 bases hints at TRBD1 as the D gene. Sequences were obtained from peripheral blood. The DNA reads as follows: TGTGCCAGCAGCTCGAGACAGCAAGAGACCCAGTACTTC. This gives the protein CASSSRQQETQYF.